These 10 T cell receptor beta chains were sequenced from one sample in a study of shared clonotypes between healthy human individuals (dated by TCRdb to the early 2020s). Library construction relied on the immunoSEQ multiplex PCR assay. TCRdb re-hosts the immuneACCESS table, in-frame sequences only. Its copies lack some clones; in the studies checked, an unresolved V gene accounts for under half of them, and the cause for the rest is not known. The sample contains 800,000 to 1,200,000 clones, 78% of them found a single time. The top ten constitute about 0.52% of the sample. Sample: memory CD4+ T cells from PBMCs. This sample's cell subset or site label indicates: CD45RA-negative fraction. These receptors were collected from a man aged 18 to 30 in good health. Some clones in this sample may be carry-over from other donors' samples.

The chain employs TRBV5-1 and TRBJ2-3; 9 bases match TRBD2. The trim removed 0 bases at V and 3 bases at J, leaving 2 bases unmatched. Germline lookup yields CDR1 SGHRS and CDR2 YFSETQ. The CDR3 contains 15 residues. CDR3 region: CASSLGGRATDTQYF. The DNA of the CDR3 is TGCGCCAGCAGCTTGGGCGGGAGGGCGACAGATACGCAGTATTTT.

This clone has just a few counts. This sequence joins TRBV18 and TRBJ1-1; no definite D call. This CDR3 region has 15 residues. Germline-derived CDR1 and CDR2 are KGHSH and LQKENI. V gave up 3 bases and J gave up 2 bases, with 13 bases separating them. The DNA for the CDR3 is TGTGCCAGCTCACCCAACGAGGCCTTAAACACTGAAGCTTTCTTT. Protein: CASSPNEALNTEAFF.

This clone was seen just once. This chain connects TRBV7-2 to TRBJ2-3, with 10 bases aligning to TRBD2. CDR3 length: 14 residues. Germline V gene lookup returns CDR1 SGHTA and CDR2 FQGNSA. Germline trimming cut 6 bases from V and 6 bases from J; bases unmatched to any gene: 6. The CDR3 region is CASRLGLAADTQYF. The CDR3 DNA is TGTGCCAGCAGGCTAGGACTAGCGGCGGATACGCAGTATTTT.

The chain combines TRBV5-4 with TRBJ1-2; 7 bases are shared with TRBD1. V shed 0 bases and J 2 bases; nucleotides not matched to a gene: 7. This CDR3 is built from 16 residues. The V gene's germline CDR1 is SGHNT and CDR2 YYREEE (reference sequence). The CDR3 reads CASSLERDRGNYGYTF. The CDR3 coding sequence is TGTGCCAGCAGCTTGGAGCGGGACAGAGGGAACTATGGCTACACCTTC. The entire variable domain, with the rest obtained from reference TRBV5-4 and TRBJ1-2, is as follows: ETGVTQSPTHLIKTRGQQVTLRCSSQSGHNTVSWYQQALGQGPQFIFQYYREEENGRGNFPPRFSGLQFPNYSSELNVNALELDDSALYLCASSLERDRGNYGYTFGSGTRLTVV.

The chain joins TRBV20-1 to TRBJ2-1; D remains ambiguous. Germline V gene lookup returns CDR1 DFQATT and CDR2 SNEGSKA (reference sequence). CDR3 size: 11 residues. V lost 0 bases and J lost 16, with 13 bases in between. The CDR3 DNA follows: TGCAGTGCTAGAGATTTGACTCTTGGATTCTTC. Translated: CSARDLTLGFF.

This chain uses TRBV7-2 with TRBJ2-7; either TRBD1 or TRBD2 may supply D (5 bases each). The length of the CDR3 is 14 residues. V shed 5 bases and J shed 5 bases, with 16 bases lying between them. Germline V gene sequence: CDR1 SGHTA, CDR2 FQGNSA. CDR3 sequence: CASSPRLGEHEQYF. In DNA, the CDR3 is TGTGCCAGCAGCCCAAGGCTGGGGGAGCACGAGCAGTACTTC.

The sample holds a few counts of this clone. The chain recombines TRBV28 with TRBJ1-5, with TRBD1 identical over 9 bases. CDR1 is MDHEN, CDR2 SYDVKM, per germline. The CDR3 is 15 residues long. The trim removed 4 bases at V and 5 bases at J, leaving 6 bases unmatched. In DNA, the CDR3 is TGTGCCAGCAGTTCCACGGGACAGGGTGATCAGCCCCAGCATTTT. This translates into CASSSTGQGDQPQHF.

This clone was counted only a few times. The chain has TRBV5-4 and TRBJ2-3; D is possibly TRBD2 (6 bases). Per germline, CDR1 SGHNT and CDR2 YYREEE (reference sequence). The CDR3 runs to 14 residues. V was shortened by 9 bases and J by 3 bases, with 17 bases between the two germline ends. CDR3 region: CATTRGMGTDTQYF. The CDR3 DNA reads TGTGCCACCACTCGCGGGATGGGAACAGATACGCAGTATTTT.

The V call is TRBV28, the J call TRBJ1-1; the D gene is possibly TRBD1 (5 bases). The CDR3 is 17 amino acids. Germline V CDR1 and CDR2: MDHEN, SYDVKM. V was shortened by 2 bases and J by 1 base, with 17 bases between the two germline ends. CDR3 bases: TGTGCCAGCAGTTTACCGATCGGGGGAAGGAGGAACACTGAAGCTTTCTTT. It yields the protein CASSLPIGGRRNTEAFF.

The chain couples TRBV9 to TRBJ1-2; 7 bases are a match to TRBD1. The V gene end was trimmed by 4 bases and the J gene end by 5 bases; junction bases not matched to a gene: 8. CDR1 is SGDLS and CDR2 is YYNGEE in the germline V gene. The CDR3 has 14 residues. Here the CDR3 DNA reads TGTGCCAGCAGCAGTAGACAGGGCAGATATGGCTACACCTTC. Its translation: CASSSRQGRYGYTF.